This T cell receptor (beta chain) appears in the sequencing data of a study of T cells in Graves' hyperthyroidism and ophthalmopathy. Whole-study context: Peripheral blood was acquired at first diagnosis, ahead of any therapy whatsoever. General study findings and limits: Most thyroid clonotypes with frequency above 0.001 were detected in blood.

RNA transcripts served as the template for amplifying TCR beta CDR3 regions. An initial round of RT-PCR targeting the TCR CDR3 relied on the HTBI primer set. TCRdb redid the calling of the multiplex PCR reads with MiXCR, one entry per CDR3 protein. The sample shows about 410,000 distinct CDR3 sequences, about 14% of them seen only once. This clonotype was counted at least ten times. Antigen: not known. The CDR3 sequence is 20 residues long. From germline, CDR1 is SGHVS and CDR2 FNYEAQ. V was trimmed by 1 base and J by 0 bases, leaving 21 bases between them. The receptor comes from a woman younger than 45 with Graves' ophthalmopathy. The rearrangement joins TRBV7-6 to TRBJ1-4, with D perhaps TRBD1 (5 bases). The specimen sequenced was blood. The CDR3 DNA reads TGTGCCAGCAGCTTAGTACCCCCTGGGGGGTACCCCGCAACTAATGAAAAACTGTTTTTT. Translation gives CASSLVPPGGYPATNEKLFF.